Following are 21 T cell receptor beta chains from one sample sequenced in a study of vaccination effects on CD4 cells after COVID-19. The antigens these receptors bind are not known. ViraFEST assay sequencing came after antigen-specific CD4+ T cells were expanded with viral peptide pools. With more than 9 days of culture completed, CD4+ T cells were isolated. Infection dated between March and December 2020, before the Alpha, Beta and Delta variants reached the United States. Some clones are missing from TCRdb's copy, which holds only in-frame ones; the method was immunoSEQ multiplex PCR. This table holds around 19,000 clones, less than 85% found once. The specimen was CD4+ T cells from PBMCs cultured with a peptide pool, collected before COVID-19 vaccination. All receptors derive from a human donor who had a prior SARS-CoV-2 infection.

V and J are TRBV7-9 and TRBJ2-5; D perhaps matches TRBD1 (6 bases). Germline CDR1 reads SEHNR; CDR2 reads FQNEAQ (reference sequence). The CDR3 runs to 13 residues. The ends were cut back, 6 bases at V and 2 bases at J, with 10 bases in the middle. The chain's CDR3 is CASRSRGQETQYF. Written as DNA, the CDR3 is TGTGCCAGCAGGTCCAGGGGACAAGAGACCCAGTACTTC.

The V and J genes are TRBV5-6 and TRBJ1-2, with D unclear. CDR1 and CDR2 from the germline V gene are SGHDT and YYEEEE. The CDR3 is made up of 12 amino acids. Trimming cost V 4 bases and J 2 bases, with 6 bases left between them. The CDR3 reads CASSMSNYGYTF. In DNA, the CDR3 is TGTGCCAGCAGCATGTCCAACTATGGCTACACCTTC.

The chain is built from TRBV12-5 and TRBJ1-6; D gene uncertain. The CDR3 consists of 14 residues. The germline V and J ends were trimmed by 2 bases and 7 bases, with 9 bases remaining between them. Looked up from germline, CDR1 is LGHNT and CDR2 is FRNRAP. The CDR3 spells CASGLLSANSPLHF. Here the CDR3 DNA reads TGTGCTAGTGGTTTGTTGTCAGCAAATTCACCCCTCCACTTT.

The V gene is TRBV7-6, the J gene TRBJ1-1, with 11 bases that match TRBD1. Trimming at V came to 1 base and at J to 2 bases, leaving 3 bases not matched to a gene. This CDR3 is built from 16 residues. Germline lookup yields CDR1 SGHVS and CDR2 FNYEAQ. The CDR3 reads CASSLGTGGLNTEAFF. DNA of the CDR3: TGTGCCAGCAGCTTAGGGACAGGGGGCCTTAACACTGAAGCTTTCTTT.

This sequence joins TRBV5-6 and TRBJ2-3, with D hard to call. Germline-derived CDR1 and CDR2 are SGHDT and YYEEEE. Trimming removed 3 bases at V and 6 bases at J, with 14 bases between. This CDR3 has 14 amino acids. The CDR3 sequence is CASSSHRYRDTQYF. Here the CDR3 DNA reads TGTGCCAGCAGCTCCCATAGGTATAGGGATACGCAGTATTTT.

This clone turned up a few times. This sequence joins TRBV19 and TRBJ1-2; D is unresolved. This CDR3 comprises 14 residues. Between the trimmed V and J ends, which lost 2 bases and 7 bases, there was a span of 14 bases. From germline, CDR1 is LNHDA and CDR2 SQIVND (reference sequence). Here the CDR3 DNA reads TGTGCCAGTAGTATAAAGGACTGGGGAGGTGGCTACACCTTC. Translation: CASSIKDWGGGYTF.

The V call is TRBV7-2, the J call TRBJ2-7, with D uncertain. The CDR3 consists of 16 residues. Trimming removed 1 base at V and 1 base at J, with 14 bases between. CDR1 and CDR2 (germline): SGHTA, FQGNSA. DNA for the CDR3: TGTGCCAGCAGCTTAGATTGGTCGGCCAGTTCCTACGAGCAGTACTTC. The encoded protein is CASSLDWSASSYEQYF.

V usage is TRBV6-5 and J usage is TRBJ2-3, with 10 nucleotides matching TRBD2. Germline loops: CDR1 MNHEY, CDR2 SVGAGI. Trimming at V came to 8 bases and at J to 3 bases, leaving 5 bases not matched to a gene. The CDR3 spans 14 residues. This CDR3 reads CASGSGRETDTQYF. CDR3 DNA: TGTGCCAGCGGGAGCGGGAGGGAAACAGATACGCAGTATTTT.

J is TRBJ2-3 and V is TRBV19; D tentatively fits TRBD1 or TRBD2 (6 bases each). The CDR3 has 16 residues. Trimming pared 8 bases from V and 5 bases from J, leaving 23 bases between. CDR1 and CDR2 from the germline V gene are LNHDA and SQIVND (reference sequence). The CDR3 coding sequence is TGTGCCAGTGAGGGTGGGAGGCAGGGGTTAGGAGATACGCAGTATTTT. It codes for CASEGGRQGLGDTQYF.

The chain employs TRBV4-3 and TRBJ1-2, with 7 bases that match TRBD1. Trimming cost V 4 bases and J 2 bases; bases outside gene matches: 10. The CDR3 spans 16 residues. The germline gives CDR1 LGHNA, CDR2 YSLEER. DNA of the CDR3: TGCGCCAGCAGCCGCCGGCTAGGGACAGCAAACTATGGCTACACCTTC. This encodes CASSRRLGTANYGYTF.

CDR3 in DNA: TGTGCCAGCAGTCGTCGGACAGGGCTAGAGTATGGCTACACCTTC. This gives the protein CASSRRTGLEYGYTF. The rearrangement links TRBV7-2 to TRBJ1-2, with 8 bases identical to TRBD1. J lost 5 bases, V lost 6 bases, and 11 bases had no gene match. The germline V gene encodes CDR1 SGHTA and CDR2 FQGNSA. CDR3 length: 15 residues.

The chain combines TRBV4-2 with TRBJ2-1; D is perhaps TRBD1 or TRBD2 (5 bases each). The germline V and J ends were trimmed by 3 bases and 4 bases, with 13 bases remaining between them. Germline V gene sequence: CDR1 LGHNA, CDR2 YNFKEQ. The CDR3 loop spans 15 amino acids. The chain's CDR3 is CASSQQTGTYNEQFF. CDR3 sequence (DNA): TGTGCCAGCAGCCAGCAGACCGGGACGTACAATGAGCAGTTCTTC.

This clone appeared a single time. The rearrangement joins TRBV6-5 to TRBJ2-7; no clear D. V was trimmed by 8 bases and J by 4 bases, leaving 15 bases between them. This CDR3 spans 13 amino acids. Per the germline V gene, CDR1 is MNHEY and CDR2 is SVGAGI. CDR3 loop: CASSLSPAYEQYF. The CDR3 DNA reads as TGTGCCAGCTCTTTAAGTCCCGCTTACGAGCAGTACTTC.

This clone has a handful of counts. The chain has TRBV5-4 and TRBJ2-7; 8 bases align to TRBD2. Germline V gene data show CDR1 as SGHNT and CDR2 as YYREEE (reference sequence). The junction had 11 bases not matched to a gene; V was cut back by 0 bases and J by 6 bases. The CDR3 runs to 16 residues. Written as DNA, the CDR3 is TGTGCCAGCAGCTTGGCTTCGGGAGGGGGGAATCGCGAGCAGTACTTC. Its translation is CASSLASGGGNREQYF.

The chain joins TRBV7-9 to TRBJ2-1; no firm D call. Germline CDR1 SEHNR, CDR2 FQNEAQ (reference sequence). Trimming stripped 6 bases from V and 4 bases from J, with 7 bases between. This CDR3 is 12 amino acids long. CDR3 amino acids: CASSFRYNEQFF. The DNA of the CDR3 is TGTGCCAGCAGTTTTAGGTACAATGAGCAGTTCTTC.

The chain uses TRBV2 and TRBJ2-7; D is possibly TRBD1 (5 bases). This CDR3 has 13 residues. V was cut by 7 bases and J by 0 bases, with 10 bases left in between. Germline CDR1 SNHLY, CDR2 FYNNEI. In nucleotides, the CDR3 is TGTGCCAGCACTCAGACAGCCTCCTACGAGCAGTACTTC. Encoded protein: CASTQTASYEQYF.

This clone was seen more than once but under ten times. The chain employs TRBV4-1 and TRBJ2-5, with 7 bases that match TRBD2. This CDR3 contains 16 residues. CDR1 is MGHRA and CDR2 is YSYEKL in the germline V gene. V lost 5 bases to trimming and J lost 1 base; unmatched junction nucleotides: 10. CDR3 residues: CASSARLAPSQETQYF. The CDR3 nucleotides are TGCGCCAGCAGCGCCCGACTAGCCCCAAGCCAAGAGACCCAGTACTTC.

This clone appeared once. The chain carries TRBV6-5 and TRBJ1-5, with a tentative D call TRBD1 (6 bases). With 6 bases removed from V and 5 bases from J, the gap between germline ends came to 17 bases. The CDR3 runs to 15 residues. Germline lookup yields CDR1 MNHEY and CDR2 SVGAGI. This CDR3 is CASRKNYRVDQPQHF. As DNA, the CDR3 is TGTGCCAGCAGAAAAAACTACAGGGTAGATCAGCCCCAGCATTTT.

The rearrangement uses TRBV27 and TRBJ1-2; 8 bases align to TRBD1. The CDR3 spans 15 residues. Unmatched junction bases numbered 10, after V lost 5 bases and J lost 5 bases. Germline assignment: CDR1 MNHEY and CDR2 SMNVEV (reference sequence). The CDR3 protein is CASSPRTGWGYGYTF. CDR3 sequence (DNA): TGTGCCAGCAGTCCTCGGACAGGGTGGGGGTATGGCTACACCTTC.

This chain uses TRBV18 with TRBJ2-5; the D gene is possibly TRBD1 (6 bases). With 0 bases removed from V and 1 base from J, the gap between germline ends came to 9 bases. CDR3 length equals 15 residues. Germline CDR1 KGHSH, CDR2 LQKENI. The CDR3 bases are TGTGCCAGCTCACCACCGAGCAGGGGCCAAGAGACCCAGTACTTC. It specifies CASSPPSRGQETQYF.

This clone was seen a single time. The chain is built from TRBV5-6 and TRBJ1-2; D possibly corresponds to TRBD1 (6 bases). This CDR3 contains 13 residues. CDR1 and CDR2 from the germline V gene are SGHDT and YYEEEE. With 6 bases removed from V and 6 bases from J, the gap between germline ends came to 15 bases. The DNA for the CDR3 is TGTGCCAGCAAACGACAGGTCCCCCATGGCTACACCTTC. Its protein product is CASKRQVPHGYTF. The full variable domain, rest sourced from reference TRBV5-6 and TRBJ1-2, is DAGVTQSPTHLIKTRGQQVTLRCSPKSGHDTVSWYQQALGQGPQFIFQYYEEEERQRGNFPDRFSGHQFPNYSSELNVNALLLGDSALYLCASKRQVPHGYTFGSGTRLTVV.